This T cell receptor beta chain comes out of a study of shared clonotypes between healthy human individuals. At the level of the study: Three plates were used per donor for CD4 naive, three for CD4 memory, two for CD8 naive and one for CD8 memory.

Germline V gene data show CDR1 as ENHRY and CDR2 as SYGVKD. The CDR3 totals 14 residues. The V gene lost 7 bases and the J gene lost 0 bases, with 12 bases spanning the gap. Each subset's genomic DNA was shared equally among a number of immunoSEQ plates. The protocol was immunoSEQ multiplex PCR, while the TCRdb copy is restricted to in-frame clones and leaves out a portion. The table records approximately 2.5 million clones, 85% to 95% of them present only once. Study conclusions and caveats: Measured sharing among donors was expected to vary with sequencing depth. Although depth was large, rarefaction showed that sequencing of the sorted subsets was incomplete.

As for this clone: Its antigen is not identified.

The receptor comes from a man in his late teens or twenties in good health. This rearrangement joins TRBV10-3 to TRBJ1-1; D possibly corresponds to TRBD1 (5 bases). The sample was naive CD4+ T cells sorted from blood. The subset is: CD45RA+ positively selected. CDR3 sequence: CAITTGPMNTEAFF. The CDR3 nucleotides are TGTGCCATCACGACGGGGCCCATGAACACTGAAGCTTTCTTT.